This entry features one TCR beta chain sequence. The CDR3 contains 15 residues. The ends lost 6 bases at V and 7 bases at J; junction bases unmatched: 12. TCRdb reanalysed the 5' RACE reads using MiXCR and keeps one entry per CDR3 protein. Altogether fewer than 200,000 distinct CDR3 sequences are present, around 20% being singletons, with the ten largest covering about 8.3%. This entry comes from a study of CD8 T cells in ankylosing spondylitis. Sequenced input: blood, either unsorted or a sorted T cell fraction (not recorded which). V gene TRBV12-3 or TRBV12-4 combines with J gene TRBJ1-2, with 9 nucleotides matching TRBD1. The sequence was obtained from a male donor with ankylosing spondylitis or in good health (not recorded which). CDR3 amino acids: CASSLRGQGFRGYTF. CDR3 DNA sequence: TGTGCCAGCAGCCTAAGGGGACAGGGATTTCGTGGCTACACCTTC.